Detailed here is one TCR beta chain. Its antigen is unknown. This CDR3 is 19 amino acids long. The germline V gene encodes CDR1 SGDLS and CDR2 YYNGEE. With 0 bases clipped from V and 5 bases from J, the junction kept 13 bases outside the gene matches. Assay: immunoSEQ multiplex PCR; the TCRdb copy retains only in-frame clones and omits some. The table shows 150,000 or so clones, with about nine tenths occurring only once. The sample is drawn from a study of T cell responses to AZD1222 COVID-19 vaccine. Study-wide background: Second-dose intervals of approximately 4 or approximately 12 weeks were pooled. General study points: As reported, nearly half of all spike-specific TCRs target variant regions that are unmutated. Donors skewed white British and female; clonal diversity was possibly underestimated. With dominance at 160-218 and 743-854, vaccine-associated CD4 TCRs spanned spike.

Sequences were derived from peripheral blood, sampled on day 0 of AZD1222 vaccination. This sequence joins TRBV9 and TRBJ2-7, with 14 bases matching TRBD2. This clonotype was obtained from an adult in good health. Here the CDR3 reads CASSVGGTGLAGVGNEQYF. The CDR3 bases are TGTGCCAGCAGCGTAGGGGGGACGGGACTAGCGGGAGTCGGGAACGAGCAGTACTTC.